Listed below are T cell receptor beta chains from one sample, sequenced in a study of blood T cell repertoires in COVID-19. Sequencing used immunoSEQ multiplex PCR; TCRdb keeps in-frame clones, though not all of them. Here the sample spans 130,000 to 150,000 clones, almost 85% being singletons. The source material was PBMCs or T cells enriched from blood (not recorded which). Receptor source: a man in his forties with acute COVID-19. Both conserved end residues are trimmed from each CDR3.

>TRBV27|TRBJ1-2
ASRDTGSGSYGYT
>TRBV19|TRBJ2-7
ASSMRAGAKEQY
>TRBV19|TRBJ1-1
ASSMGRVPMNTEAF
>TRBV6-5|TRBJ1-1
ASSYSTGGMNTEAF
>TRBV6-5|TRBJ2-5
ASRTGVQETQY
>TRBV7-2|TRBJ2-7
ASSSNRGDYEQY
>TRBV19|TRBJ2-2
ASSILRTGELF
>TRBV5-6|TRBJ2-7
AGRGSHEQY
>TRBV4-1|TRBJ1-1
ASSQRAGTGGKDTEAF
>TRBV6-5|TRBJ2-7
ASSNQNYEQY
>TRBV28|TRBJ2-1
ASSLLGSGGGHEQF
>TRBV28|TRBJ1-2
ASSFRDRAVYGYT
>TRBV28|TRBJ2-3
ASSIGTSGRLTDTQY
>TRBV15|TRBJ2-1
ATSRGAGSSYNEQF
>TRBV5-8|TRBJ1-6
ASSRDFSPLH
>TRBV29-1|TRBJ2-7
SVGQGQAYEQY
>TRBV7-6|TRBJ2-1
ASSARLAGGPDEQF
>TRBV6-5|TRBJ2-7
ASNTIQGVGSEQY
>TRBV10-2|TRBJ1-5
ASSGDNSNQPQH
>TRBV5-4|TRBJ2-5
ASSSALRQGAWETQY
>TRBV27|TRBJ2-1
ASRKLAGEHNEQF
>TRBV27|TRBJ1-6
ASSLGPGGASPLH
>TRBV7-2|TRBJ2-5
ASSLVWGGEETQY
>TRBV11-2|TRBJ2-7
ASSLGAGRGGEQY
>TRBV18|TRBJ2-1
ASSPSAEDEQF
>TRBV29-1|TRBJ1-3
SVLTPQGSGNTIY
>TRBV6-2/TRBV6-3|TRBJ1-2
ASSSYSRVGDYGYT
>TRBV12-3/TRBV12-4|TRBJ1-3
ASSLGDTIY
>TRBV29-1|TRBJ2-3
SVERRGGSYTQY
>TRBV5-1|TRBJ2-6
ASSWDMYSGANVLT
>TRBV7-2|TRBJ1-3
ASSLVNHRLGGDTIY
>TRBV9|TRBJ1-2
ASSPTRDSVYGYT
>TRBV5-1|TRBJ2-5
ASSAGLAGGIGTQY
>TRBV4-1|TRBJ1-4
ASSPEELTNEKLF
>TRBV28|TRBJ1-1
ASSEPNTEAF
>TRBV5-1|TRBJ1-6
ASSLGGRNSPLH
>TRBV2|TRBJ2-7
ASFSGGLSSYEQY
>TRBV11-2|TRBJ1-3
ASSSLRGLLHTIY
>TRBV7-2|TRBJ2-7
ASSRGTSGRATLHEQY
>TRBV18|TRBJ1-1
ASSPQGGEAF
>TRBV28|TRBJ2-1
ASSYMGGPYNEQF
>TRBV29-1|TRBJ2-1
SGHTWGVSYNEQF
>TRBV6-4|TRBJ2-7
ASSAFPDRGYEQY
>TRBV7-2|TRBJ2-1
ASSLGTSGVHNEQF
>TRBV7-2|TRBJ1-1
ASRPGRGNEAF
>TRBV28|TRBJ1-3
ASSSSLRNTIY
>TRBV18|TRBJ2-7
ASSLLGTGTYEQY
>TRBV11-2|TRBJ2-7
ASSLGDLEQY
>TRBV4-2|TRBJ1-1
ASSQDRGNTEAF
>TRBV27|TRBJ1-1
ASGSLDKRSEAF
>TRBV7-2|TRBJ2-2
ASSLNGGAGELF
>TRBV13|TRBJ2-1
ASSWRTGPDEQF
>TRBV4-1|TRBJ2-7
ASSQEGRQAHYEQY